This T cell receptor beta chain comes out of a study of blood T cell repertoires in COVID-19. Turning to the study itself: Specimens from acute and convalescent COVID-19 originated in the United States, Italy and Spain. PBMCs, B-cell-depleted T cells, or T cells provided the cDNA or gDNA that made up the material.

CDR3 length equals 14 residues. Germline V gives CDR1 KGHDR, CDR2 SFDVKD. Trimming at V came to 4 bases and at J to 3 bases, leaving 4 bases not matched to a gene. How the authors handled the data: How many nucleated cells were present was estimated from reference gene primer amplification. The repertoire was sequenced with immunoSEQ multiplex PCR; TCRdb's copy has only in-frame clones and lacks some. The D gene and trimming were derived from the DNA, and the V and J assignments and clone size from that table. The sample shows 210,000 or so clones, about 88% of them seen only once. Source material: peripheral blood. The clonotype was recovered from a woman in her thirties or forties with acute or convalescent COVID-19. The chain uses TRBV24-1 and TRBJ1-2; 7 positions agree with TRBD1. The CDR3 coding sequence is TGTGCCACCAGTGACCCGGACAGGTACTATGGCTACACCTTC. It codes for CATSDPDRYYGYTF.